This paragraph covers one T cell receptor (beta chain) sequence. No antigen is known for it. The data stem from a study of identical twins. Study outcomes and limitations: Recombination models fit unrelated individuals' TCR alpha sharing but underestimated twins'. It was possible that invariant MAIT and iNKT cells partly confounded the zero-insertion analyses.

The CDR3 is 15 amino acids. V lost 3 bases and J lost 6, with 14 bases in between. It was template switching that added a universal primer site, and there were unique molecular identifiers on the cDNA. TCRdb re-called the 5' RACE reads through MiXCR, storing one row per CDR3 protein. The sample yields 700,000 to 950,000 distinct CDR3 sequences, 9% to 15% seen once. This same sample was also part of a study on yellow fever vaccine responses in identical twins. That paper notes: Twins reportedly mounted vaccine T cell responses that seemed partly convergent, partly personalized.

The rearrangement joins TRBV12-3 or TRBV12-4 to TRBJ2-2; maybe TRBD2 (5 bases). The sample was PBMCs. The receptor was derived from a woman between 18 and 29 years old in good health. CDR3: CASSFVTTYAGELFF. Written as DNA, the CDR3 is TGTGCCAGCAGTTTTGTGACTACTTACGCCGGGGAGCTGTTTTTT.